This T cell receptor beta chain is from a study of Ad26.COV2.S vaccination and SARS-CoV-2 variants. Data came from immunoSEQ multiplex PCR; TCRdb stores just in-frame clones and leaves some out. The repertoire consists of more than 300,000 clones, with 85% to 90% occurring once and the leading ten covering around 5%. Sample treatment: about 20 received Ad26.COV2.S at low or high dose, single or two shots; roughly 5 received placebo; per-sample allocation not given. Sampling occurred on day 63 after the first vaccine or placebo injection. V shed 0 bases and J shed 11 bases, with 8 bases lying between them. The CDR3 consists of 13 residues. Germline V gives CDR1 LGHNA, CDR2 YSLEER.

The sequencing here drew on peripheral blood, taken in a trial of Ad26.COV2.S vaccine versus placebo. The source of this sequence is a person between 18 and 59 years old who received the Ad26.COV2.S COVID-19 vaccine or a placebo. The chain employs TRBV4-3 and TRBJ1-6; no firm D call. The DNA for the CDR3 is TGCGCCAGCAGCCAAGAATGGAAAACACCCCTCCACTTT. This sequence encodes CASSQEWKTPLHF.